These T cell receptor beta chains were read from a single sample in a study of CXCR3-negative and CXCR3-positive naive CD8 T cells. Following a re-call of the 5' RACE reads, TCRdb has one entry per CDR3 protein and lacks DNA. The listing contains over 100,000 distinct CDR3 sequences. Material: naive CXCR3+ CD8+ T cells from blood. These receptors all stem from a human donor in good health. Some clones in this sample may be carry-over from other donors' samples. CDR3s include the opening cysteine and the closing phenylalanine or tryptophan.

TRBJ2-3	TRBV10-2	CASSGEETSTDTQYF
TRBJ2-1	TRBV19	CASRRGNEQFF
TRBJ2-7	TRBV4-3	CASSQDSRGRGSYEQYF
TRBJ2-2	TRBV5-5	CASSLGVGPGELFF
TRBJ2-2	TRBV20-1	CSARASYRGRITGELFF
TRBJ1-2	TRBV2	CASSEGTGSQSGGYTF
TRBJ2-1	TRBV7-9	CASTGGTYNEQFF
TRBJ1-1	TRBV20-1	CSATGMNTEAFF
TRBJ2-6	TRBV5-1	CASSFGEHEANVLTF
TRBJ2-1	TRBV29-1	CSVGAGGVMYEQFF
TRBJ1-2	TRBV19	CASSIARTGGDVNYGYTF
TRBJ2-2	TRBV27	CASRRTGDTTGELFF
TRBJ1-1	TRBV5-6	CASSLKNSPEAFF
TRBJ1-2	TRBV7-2	CASSLSPDNYGYTF